This T cell receptor (beta chain) was observed in a study of tumor and adjacent non-tumor tissue in lung cancer (dated by TCRdb to 2016 to 2019). A note on the overall study: Patients with adenocarcinoma (roughly 12), squamous cell carcinoma (2) and small cell lung cancer (1) were included in the cohort. Sequencing produced 130 million or so productive TCRbeta reads in total, an average of approximately 4.1 million reads per sample. The study compared bulk TCRbeta repertoires between lung tumor tissue and matched distant non-tumor lung tissue from over twelve lung cancer patients. About 30 paired specimens, one tumor and one normal lung sample per patient, were profiled by TCRbeta CDR3 sequencing. The roughly 15 patients were aged roughly 30 to 85 years, included around ten men and 5 women, and had TNM stage I to III disease. Broader findings and caveats from the paper: Because peripheral blood was not sequenced, the blood TCRbeta repertoires of the lung cancer patients in the study went unexamined. Tumor tissue showed significantly higher TCR diversity (inverse Simpson) than normal lung tissue, at 431.37 vs 166.20 (P = 0.0075, Mann-Whitney U test). The methods do not name the sequencing platform or mention unique molecular identifiers. The top 100 clones accounted for a significantly larger cumulative portion of the repertoire in normal lung than in tumor tissue. TCR diversity was significantly higher in younger patients, and greater tumor TCR diversity was associated with shorter overall survival and shorter disease-free survival. Only around 14 patients were in the cohort, and the authors stated that larger samples and more detailed clinical data are needed.

RNA was isolated from bulk, unsorted tissue, and RNA quality was assessed with a NanoDrop ND-1000 and an Agilent 2100. Normal lung samples were distant non-tumor tissue taken more than 3 cm from the tumor edge. Donors were newly diagnosed lung cancer patients admitted for thoracic surgery in China between August and November 2014, without prior chemotherapy. Patients with previous radiotherapy or chemotherapy, or with another concurrent cancer, were excluded from the study. Surgical tissue pieces of about 1-2.2 cm3 were preserved in RNAlater solution and stored at -80 °C until use. The library was made by multiplex PCR. The reads were generated on an Illumina HiSeq 2500. TCRbeta libraries were constructed through three rounds of nested PCR with primers (Table S4) according to protocols modified from ARM-PCR. Before sequencing, PCR products in the 200-500 bp range were cut out of the gel and cleaned up using the QIAquick gel extraction kit. On the authors' methods: Reads were cleaned with Trimmomatic, merged with FLASH into complete CDR3 sequences, and assigned to V(D)J germline segments with MiTCR. Clonal diversity was computed as the inverse Simpson's index with VDJtools. In-frame sequences without a premature stop codon were defined as productive reads. Using fastp trimming at Q25 and MiXCR clonotype assembly, TCRdb reanalyzed the public sequencing data and kept in-frame beta chains. When rows share a CDR3 protein, they turn into one entry using the most common DNA and genes. TCRdb's processing, not the study's, gives the V and J calls here. The table for this sample lists about 110,000 distinct CDR3 sequences; 50% to 70% of them were counted only once. Clones ranked in the top ten supply roughly 20% of the sample.

In this sample, this clonotype turned up many times. Its target antigen remains unknown. Nothing much larger sits one base from this clone, and base qualities are not available. V is pruned by 3 bases and J by 3 bases, leaving 4 bases of the junction without a gene match. The CDR3 spans 14 residues, from the cysteine through the phenylalanine. The kept DNA is CDR3 alone, 42 bases in frame from the first base. Sequencing input: distant non-tumor lung tissue. This receptor was identified in a man aged 60-69 years with non-small cell lung cancer. The chain links TRBV12-3 or TRBV12-4 with TRBJ2-5; 7 bases in the junction line up with TRBD1. The CDR3 reads CASSLRQGEETQYF. Here is the DNA: TGTGCCAGCAGTTTGCGGCAGGGGGAAGAGACCCAGTACTTC.